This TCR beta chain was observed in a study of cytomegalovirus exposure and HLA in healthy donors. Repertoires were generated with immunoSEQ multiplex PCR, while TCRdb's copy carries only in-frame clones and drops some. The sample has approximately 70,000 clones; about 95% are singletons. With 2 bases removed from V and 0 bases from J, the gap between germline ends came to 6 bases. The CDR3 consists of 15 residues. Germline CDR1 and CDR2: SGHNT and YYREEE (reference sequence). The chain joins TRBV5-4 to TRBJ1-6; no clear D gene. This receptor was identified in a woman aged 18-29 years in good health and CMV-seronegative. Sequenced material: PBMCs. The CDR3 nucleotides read TGTGCCAGCAGCTTTGGAGGCTCCTATAATTCACCCCTCCACTTT. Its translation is CASSFGGSYNSPLHF.